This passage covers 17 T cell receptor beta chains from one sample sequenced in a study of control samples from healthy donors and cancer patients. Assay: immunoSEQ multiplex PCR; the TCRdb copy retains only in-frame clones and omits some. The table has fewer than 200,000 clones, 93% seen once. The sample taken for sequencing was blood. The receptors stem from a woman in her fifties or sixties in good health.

The CDR3: CASSSGGEPQHF. In nucleotides, the CDR3 is TGTGCCAGCAGCTCAGGTGGGGAGCCCCAGCATTTT. J is TRBJ1-5 and V is TRBV7-9; no clear D gene. V lost 4 bases, J lost 8 bases, and 9 bases lay in between. The germline CDR1 and CDR2 sequences are SEHNR and FQNEAQ (reference sequence). The CDR3 consists of 12 residues.

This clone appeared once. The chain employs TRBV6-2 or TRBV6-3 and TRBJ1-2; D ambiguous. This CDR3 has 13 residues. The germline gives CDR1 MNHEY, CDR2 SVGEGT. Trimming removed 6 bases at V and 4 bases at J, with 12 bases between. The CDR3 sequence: CASSQGLIYGYTF. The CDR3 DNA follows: TGTGCCAGCAGCCAAGGACTTATCTATGGCTACACCTTC.

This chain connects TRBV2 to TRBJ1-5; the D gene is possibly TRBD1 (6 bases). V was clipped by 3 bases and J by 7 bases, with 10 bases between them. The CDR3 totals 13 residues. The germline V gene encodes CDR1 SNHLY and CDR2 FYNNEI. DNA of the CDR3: TGTGCCAGCAGTGAGGGGACACGCCAGCCCCAGCATTTT. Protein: CASSEGTRQPQHF. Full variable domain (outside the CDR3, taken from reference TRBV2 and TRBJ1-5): EPEVTQTPSHQVTQMGQEVILRCVPISNHLYFYWYRQILGQKVEFLVSFYNNEISEKSEIFDDQFSVERPDGSNFTLKIRSTKLEDSAMYFCASSEGTRQPQHFGDGTRLSIL.

Here the CDR3 reads CASSQDFSATNEKLFF. CDR3 sequence (DNA): TGTGCCAGCAGCCAAGATTTTTCCGCAACTAATGAAAAACTGTTTTTT. This chain joins TRBV14 and TRBJ1-4; D is ambiguous. Germline V gene data show CDR1 as SGHDN and CDR2 as FVKESK. V lost 0 bases and J 0 bases, leaving 8 bases between the germline ends. The CDR3 has 16 residues.

The CDR3 here is CASSLGQPTYGYTF. The CDR3 DNA is TGTGCCAGCAGCTTGGGACAGCCTACCTATGGCTACACCTTC. The chain links TRBV5-6 to TRBJ1-2; tentatively, D is TRBD1 (5 bases). CDR1 and CDR2 from the germline V gene are SGHDT and YYEEEE. The CDR3 runs to 14 residues. The germline V and J ends were trimmed by 0 bases and 4 bases, with 10 bases remaining between them.

CDR3 sequence: CASSGTGVYEQYF. The CDR3 DNA sequence: TGTGCCAGCTCAGGGACAGGGGTGTACGAGCAGTACTTC. This chain uses TRBV18 with TRBJ2-7; 10 bases fit TRBD1. J lost 4 bases, V lost 5 bases, and 2 bases had no gene match. The CDR3 covers 13 residues. Germline lookup yields CDR1 KGHSH and CDR2 LQKENI.

CDR3 in amino acids: CASSIATGSTSRYNEQFF. The CDR3 region has the DNA TGTGCCAGCAGCATCGCGACAGGATCCACGTCAAGATACAATGAGCAGTTCTTC. This chain connects TRBV9 to TRBJ2-1, with D tentatively TRBD1 (6 bases). The V gene's germline CDR1 is SGDLS and CDR2 YYNGEE. V was clipped by 4 bases and J by 4 bases, with 24 bases between them. CDR3 size: 18 residues.

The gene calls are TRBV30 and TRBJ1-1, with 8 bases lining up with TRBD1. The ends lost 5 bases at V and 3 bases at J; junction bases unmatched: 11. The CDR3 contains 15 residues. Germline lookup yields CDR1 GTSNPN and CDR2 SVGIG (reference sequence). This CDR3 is CAWSQGAFGDTEAFF. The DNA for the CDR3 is TGTGCCTGGTCGCAGGGGGCGTTTGGGGACACTGAAGCTTTCTTT.

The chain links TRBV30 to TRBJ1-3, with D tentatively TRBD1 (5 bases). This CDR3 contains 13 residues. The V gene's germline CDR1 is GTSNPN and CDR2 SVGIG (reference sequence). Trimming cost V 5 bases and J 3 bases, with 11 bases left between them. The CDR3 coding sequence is TGTGCCTGGGACAGCATAGGTGGAAACACCATATATTTT. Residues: CAWDSIGGNTIYF. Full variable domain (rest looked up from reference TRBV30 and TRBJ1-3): SQTIHQWPATLVQPVGSPLSLECTVEGTSNPNLYWYRQAAGRGLQLLFYSVGIGQISSEVPQNLSASRPQDRQFILSSKKLLLSDSGFYLCAWDSIGGNTIYFGEGSWLTVV.

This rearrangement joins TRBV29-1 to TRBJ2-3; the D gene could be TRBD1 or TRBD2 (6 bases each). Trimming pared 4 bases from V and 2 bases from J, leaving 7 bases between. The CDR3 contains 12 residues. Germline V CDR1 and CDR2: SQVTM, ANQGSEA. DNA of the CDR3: TGCAGCGTTGGGGGGGCCACAGATACGCAGTATTTT. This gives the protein CSVGGATDTQYF.

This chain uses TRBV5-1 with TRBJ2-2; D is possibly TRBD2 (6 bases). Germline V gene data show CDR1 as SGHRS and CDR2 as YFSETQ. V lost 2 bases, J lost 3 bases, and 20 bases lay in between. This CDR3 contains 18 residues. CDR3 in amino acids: CASSFQPVGRLDTGELFF. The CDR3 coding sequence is TGCGCCAGCAGCTTCCAACCGGTGGGGAGGTTGGACACCGGGGAGCTGTTTTTT.

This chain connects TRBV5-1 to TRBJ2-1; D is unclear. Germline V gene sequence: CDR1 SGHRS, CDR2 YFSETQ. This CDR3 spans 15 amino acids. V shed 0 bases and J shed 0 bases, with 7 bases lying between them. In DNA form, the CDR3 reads TGCGCCAGCAGCTTGGACGTGAGCTCCTACAATGAGCAGTTCTTC. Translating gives CASSLDVSSYNEQFF. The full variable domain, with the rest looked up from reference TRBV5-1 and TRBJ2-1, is KAGVTQTPRYLIKTRGQQVTLSCSPISGHRSVSWYQQTPGQGLQFLFEYFSETQRNKGNFPGRFSGRQFSNSRSEMNVSTLELGDSALYLCASSLDVSSYNEQFFGPGTRLTVL.

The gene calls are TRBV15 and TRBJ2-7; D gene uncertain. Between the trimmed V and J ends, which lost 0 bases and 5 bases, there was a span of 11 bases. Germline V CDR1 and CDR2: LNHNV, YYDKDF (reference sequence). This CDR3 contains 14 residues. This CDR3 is CATSRDGFFNEQYF. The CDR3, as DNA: TGTGCCACCAGCAGAGATGGTTTTTTTAACGAGCAGTACTTC. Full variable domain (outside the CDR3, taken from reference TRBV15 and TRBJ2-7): DAMVIQNPRYQVTQFGKPVTLSCSQTLNHNVMYWYQQKSSQAPKLLFHYYDKDFNNEADTPDNFQSRRPNTSFCFLDIRSPGLGDTAMYLCATSRDGFFNEQYFGPGTRLTVT.

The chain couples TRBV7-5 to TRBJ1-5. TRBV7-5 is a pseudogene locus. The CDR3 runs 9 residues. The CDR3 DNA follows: TGTGCCAGAGGAATCCCCCAGCATTTT. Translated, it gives CARGIPQHF.

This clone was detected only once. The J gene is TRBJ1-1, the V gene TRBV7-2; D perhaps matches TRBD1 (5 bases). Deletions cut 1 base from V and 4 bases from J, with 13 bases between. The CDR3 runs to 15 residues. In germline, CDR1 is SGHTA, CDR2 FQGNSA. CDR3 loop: CASSLDQGSSTEAFF. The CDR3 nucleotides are TGTGCCAGCAGCTTAGATCAGGGATCGAGCACTGAAGCTTTCTTT.

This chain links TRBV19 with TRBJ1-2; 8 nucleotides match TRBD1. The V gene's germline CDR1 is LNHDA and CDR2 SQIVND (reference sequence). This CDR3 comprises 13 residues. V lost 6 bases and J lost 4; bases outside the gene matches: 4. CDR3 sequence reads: CASSYRGIYGYTF. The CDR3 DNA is TGTGCCAGTAGCTACAGGGGGATCTATGGCTACACCTTC.

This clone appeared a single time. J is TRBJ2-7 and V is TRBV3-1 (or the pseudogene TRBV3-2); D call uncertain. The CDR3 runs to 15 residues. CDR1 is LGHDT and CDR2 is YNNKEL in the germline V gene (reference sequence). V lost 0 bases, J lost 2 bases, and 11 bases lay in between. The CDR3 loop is CASSQDRLSPYEQYF. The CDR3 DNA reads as TGTGCCAGCAGCCAAGACCGCCTCTCCCCCTACGAGCAGTACTTC.